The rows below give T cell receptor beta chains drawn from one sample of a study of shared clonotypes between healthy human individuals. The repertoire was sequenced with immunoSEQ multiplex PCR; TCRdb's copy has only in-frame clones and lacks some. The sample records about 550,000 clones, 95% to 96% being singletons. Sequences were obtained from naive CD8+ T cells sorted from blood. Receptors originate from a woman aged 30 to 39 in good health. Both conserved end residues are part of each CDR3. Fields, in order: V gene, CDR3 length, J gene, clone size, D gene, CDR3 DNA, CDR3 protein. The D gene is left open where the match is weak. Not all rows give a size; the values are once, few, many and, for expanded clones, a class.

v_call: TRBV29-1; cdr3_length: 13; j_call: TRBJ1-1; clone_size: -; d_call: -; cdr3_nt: TGCAGCGTTGCCAGGGATCTTGGCACTGAAGCTTTCTTT; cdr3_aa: CSVARDLGTEAFF
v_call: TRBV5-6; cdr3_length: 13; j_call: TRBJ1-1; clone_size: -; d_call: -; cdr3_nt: TGTGCCAGCAGCGAAACAAATCTAGGATACGCTTTCTTT; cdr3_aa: CASSETNLGYAFF
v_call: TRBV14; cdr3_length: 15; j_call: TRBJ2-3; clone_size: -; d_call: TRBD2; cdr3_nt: TGTGCCAGCAGCCAAGGGACTAGCGGGAGTGATACGCAGTATTTT; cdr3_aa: CASSQGTSGSDTQYF
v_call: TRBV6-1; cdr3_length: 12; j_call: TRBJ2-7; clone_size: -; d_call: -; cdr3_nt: TGTGCCAGCAGTGACTTGGGGTACGAGCAGTACTTC; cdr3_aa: CASSDLGYEQYF
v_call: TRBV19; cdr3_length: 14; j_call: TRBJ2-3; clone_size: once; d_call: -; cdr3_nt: TGTGCCAGTAGTCCTGTCGGGAGACCAGATACGCAGTATTTT; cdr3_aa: CASSPVGRPDTQYF
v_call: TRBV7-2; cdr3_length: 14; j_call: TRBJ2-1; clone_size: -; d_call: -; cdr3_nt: TGTGCCAGCAGCTTTGGCGGGAACTACAATGAGCAGTTCTTC; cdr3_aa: CASSFGGNYNEQFF
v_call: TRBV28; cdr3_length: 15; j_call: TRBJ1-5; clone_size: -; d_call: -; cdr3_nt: TGTGCCACCCTCAGGACAACCGATAGCAATCAGCCCCAGCATTTT; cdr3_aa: CATLRTTDSNQPQHF
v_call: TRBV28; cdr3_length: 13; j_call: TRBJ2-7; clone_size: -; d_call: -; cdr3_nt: TGTGCCAGCAGTCCCCGGTCGAACTACGAGCAGTACTTC; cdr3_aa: CASSPRSNYEQYF
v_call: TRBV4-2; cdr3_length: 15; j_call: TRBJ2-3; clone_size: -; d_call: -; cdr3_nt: TGTGCCAGCAGCCAAGAGGACAGAATGGTAGATACGCAGTATTTT; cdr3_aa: CASSQEDRMVDTQYF
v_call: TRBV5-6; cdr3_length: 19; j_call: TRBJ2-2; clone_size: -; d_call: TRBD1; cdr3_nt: TGTGCCAGCAGCTTGCGAAGATCCAGGGGGCCGCAAAAGGGCGGGGAGCTGTTTTTT; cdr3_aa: CASSLRRSRGPQKGGELFF
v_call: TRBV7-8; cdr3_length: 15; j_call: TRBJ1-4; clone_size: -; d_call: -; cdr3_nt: TGTGCCAGCAGTTATCAGGGGAGCCCTAATGAAAAACTGTTTTTT; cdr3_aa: CASSYQGSPNEKLFF
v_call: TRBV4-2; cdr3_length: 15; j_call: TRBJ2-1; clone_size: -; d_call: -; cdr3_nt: TGTGCCAGCAGCCAGAGCCCATTAGGCTACAATGAGCAGTTCTTC; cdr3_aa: CASSQSPLGYNEQFF
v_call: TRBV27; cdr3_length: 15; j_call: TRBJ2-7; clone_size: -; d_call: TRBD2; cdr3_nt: TGTGCCAGCAGTCCCGGGACTAGCGGGAGTGGAGAGCAGTACTTC; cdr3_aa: CASSPGTSGSGEQYF
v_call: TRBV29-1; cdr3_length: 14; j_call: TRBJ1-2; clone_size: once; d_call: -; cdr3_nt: TGCAGCGTTTTCGTGGGGCAGAATAACTATGGCTACACCTTC; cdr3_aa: CSVFVGQNNYGYTF
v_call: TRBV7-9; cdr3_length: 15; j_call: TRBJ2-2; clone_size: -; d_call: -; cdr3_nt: TGTGCCAGCAGCCGGGAACGGCGGGGCACCGGGGAGCTGTTTTTT; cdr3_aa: CASSRERRGTGELFF
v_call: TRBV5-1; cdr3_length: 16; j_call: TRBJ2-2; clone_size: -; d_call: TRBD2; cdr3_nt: TGCGCCAGCAGGGGAACACGGGAGGGGATCACCGGGGAGCTGTTTTTT; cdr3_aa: CASRGTREGITGELFF
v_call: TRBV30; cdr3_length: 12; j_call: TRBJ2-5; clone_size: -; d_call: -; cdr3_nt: TGTGCCTGGAGTGTACCCAGTGAGACCCAGTACTTC; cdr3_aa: CAWSVPSETQYF
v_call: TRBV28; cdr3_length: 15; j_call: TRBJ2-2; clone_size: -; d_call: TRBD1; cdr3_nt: TGTGCCAGCAGTCGGACAGGCGTTCTGACCGGGGAGCTGTTTTTT; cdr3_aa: CASSRTGVLTGELFF
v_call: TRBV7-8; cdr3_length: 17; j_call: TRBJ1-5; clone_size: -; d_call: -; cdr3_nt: TGTGCCAGCAGCTTATATCCCCCCTCTTATAGCAATCAGCCCCAGCATTTT; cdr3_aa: CASSLYPPSYSNQPQHF
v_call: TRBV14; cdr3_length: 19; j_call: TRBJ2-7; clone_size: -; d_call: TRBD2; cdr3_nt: TGTGCCAGCAGCCACCCAGCGTCCCGGGGAGGGACTAAAGCCTACGAGCAGTACTTC; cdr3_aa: CASSHPASRGGTKAYEQYF
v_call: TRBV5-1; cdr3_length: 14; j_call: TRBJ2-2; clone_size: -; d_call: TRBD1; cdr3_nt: TGCGCCAGCAGCCACAAACAGGGGACCGGGGAGCTGTTTTTT; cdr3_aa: CASSHKQGTGELFF
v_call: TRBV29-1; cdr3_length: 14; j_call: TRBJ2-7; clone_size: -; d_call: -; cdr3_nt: TGCAGCGTTGAGAGGAGGGGACCCTCCTACGAGCAGTACTTC; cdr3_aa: CSVERRGPSYEQYF
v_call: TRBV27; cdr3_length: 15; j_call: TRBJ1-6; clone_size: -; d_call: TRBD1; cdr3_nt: TGTGCCAGCAGTTTACTCGTCGGGACAGATTCACCCCTCCACTTT; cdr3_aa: CASSLLVGTDSPLHF
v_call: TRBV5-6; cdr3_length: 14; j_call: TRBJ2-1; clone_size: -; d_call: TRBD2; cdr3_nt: TGTGCCAGCAGCCCCGGGGCTAGCGGATTTGAGCAGTTCTTC; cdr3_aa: CASSPGASGFEQFF
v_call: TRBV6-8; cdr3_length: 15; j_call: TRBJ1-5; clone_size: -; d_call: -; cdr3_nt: TGTGCCAGCGGGGCAGGGCGCGACGCCAATCAGCCCCAGCATTTT; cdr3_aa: CASGAGRDANQPQHF
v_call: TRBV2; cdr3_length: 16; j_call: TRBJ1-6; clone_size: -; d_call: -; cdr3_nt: TGTGCCAGCAGTGAAACAGAGAGCTCCTATAATTCACCCCTCCACTTT; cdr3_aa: CASSETESSYNSPLHF
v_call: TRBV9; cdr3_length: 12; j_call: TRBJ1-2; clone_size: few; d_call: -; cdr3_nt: TGTGCCAGCAGCTCGTTGACACAGGGCTACACCTTC; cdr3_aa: CASSSLTQGYTF
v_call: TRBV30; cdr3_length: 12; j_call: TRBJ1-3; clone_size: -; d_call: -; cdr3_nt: TGTGCCTGGAGTGTACTAGGAAACACCATATATTTT; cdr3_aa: CAWSVLGNTIYF
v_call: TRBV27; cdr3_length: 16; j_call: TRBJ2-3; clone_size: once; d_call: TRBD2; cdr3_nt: TGTGCCAGCAGTCCCCCGGGACTAGCCCTCACAGATACGCAGTATTTT; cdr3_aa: CASSPPGLALTDTQYF
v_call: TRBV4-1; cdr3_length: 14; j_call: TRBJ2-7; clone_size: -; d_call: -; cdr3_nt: TGCGCCAGCAGCCAACCAGGCATTGGATACGAGCAGTACTTC; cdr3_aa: CASSQPGIGYEQYF
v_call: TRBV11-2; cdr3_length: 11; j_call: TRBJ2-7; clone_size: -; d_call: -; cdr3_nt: TGTGCCAGCAGCTTTGGACTCGAGCAGTACTTC; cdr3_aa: CASSFGLEQYF
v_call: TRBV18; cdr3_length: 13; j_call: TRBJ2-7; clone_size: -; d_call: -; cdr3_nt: TGTGCCAGCTCTTCGGACGGGACCTACGAGCAGTACTTC; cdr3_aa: CASSSDGTYEQYF
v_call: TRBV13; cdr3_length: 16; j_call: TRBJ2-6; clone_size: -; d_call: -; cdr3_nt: TGTGCCAGCAGCTTAGAGGGGGATCCTGGGGCCAACGTCCTGACTTTC; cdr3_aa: CASSLEGDPGANVLTF
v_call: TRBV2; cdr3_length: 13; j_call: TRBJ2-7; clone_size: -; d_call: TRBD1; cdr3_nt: TGTGCCAGCAGTGAGGGGGACAGGTACGAGCAGTACTTC; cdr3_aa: CASSEGDRYEQYF
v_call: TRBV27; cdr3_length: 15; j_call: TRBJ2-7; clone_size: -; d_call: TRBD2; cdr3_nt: TGTGCCAGCAGTTATTCTAGCGGGAGATATTACGAGCAGTACTTC; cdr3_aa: CASSYSSGRYYEQYF
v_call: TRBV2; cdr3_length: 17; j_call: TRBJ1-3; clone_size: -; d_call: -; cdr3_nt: TGTGCCAGCACCGTAGGGTTGAGGGCACTCCCTGGAAACACCATATATTTT; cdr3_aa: CASTVGLRALPGNTIYF
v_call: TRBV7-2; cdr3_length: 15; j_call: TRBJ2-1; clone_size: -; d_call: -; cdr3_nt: TGTGCCAGCAGCTTCTTTACGAGCTCCTACAATGAGCAGTTCTTC; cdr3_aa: CASSFFTSSYNEQFF
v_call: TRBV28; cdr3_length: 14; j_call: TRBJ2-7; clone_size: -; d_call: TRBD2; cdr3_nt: TGTGCCAGCAGAGTGACTAGCGGGATAGGGGAGCAGTACTTC; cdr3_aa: CASRVTSGIGEQYF
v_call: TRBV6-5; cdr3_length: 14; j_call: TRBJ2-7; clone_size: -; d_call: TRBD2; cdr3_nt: TGTGCCAGCAGTCCCCTAGCGGGGCCCTACGAGCAGTACTTC; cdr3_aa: CASSPLAGPYEQYF
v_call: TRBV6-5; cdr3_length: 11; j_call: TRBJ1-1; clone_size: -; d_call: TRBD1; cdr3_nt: TGTGCCAGCAGCCAGGGGGCTGAAGCTTTCTTT; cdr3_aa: CASSQGAEAFF